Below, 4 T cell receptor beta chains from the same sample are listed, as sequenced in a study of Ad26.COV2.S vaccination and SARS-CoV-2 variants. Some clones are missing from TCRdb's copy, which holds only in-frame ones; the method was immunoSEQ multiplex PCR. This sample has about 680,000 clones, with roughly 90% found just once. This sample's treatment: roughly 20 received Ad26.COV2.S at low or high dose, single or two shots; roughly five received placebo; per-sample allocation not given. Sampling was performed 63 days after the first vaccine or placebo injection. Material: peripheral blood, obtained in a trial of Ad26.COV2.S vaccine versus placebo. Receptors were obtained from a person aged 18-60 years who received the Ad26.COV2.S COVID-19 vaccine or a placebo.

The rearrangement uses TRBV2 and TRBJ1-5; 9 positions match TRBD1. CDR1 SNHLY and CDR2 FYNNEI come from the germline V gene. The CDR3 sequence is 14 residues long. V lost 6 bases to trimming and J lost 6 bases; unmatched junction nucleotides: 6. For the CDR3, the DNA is TGTGCCAGCAGGGTGGGACAGGGCGGTCAGCCCCAGCATTTT. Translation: CASRVGQGGQPQHF.

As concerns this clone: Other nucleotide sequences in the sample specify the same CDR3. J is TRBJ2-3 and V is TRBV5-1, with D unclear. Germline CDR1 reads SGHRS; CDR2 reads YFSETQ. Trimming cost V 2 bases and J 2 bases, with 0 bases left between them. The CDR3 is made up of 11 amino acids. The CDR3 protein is CASSFTDTQYF. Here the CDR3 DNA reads TGCGCCAGCAGCTTCACAGATACGCAGTATTTT.

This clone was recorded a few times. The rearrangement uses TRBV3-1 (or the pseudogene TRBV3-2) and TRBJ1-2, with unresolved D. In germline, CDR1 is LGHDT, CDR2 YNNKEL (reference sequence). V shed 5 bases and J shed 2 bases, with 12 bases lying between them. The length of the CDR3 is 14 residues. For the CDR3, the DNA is TGTGCCAGCAGCTCCAACAGCCGCAACTATGGCTACACCTTC. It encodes CASSSNSRNYGYTF.

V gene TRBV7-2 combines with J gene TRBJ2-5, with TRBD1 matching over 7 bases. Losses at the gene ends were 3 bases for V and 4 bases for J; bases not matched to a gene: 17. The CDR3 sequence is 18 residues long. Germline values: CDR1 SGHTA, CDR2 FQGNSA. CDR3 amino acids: CASSLGPHILQGSETQYF. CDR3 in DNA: TGTGCCAGCAGCTTGGGCCCCCATATCCTACAGGGGTCAGAGACCCAGTACTTC.